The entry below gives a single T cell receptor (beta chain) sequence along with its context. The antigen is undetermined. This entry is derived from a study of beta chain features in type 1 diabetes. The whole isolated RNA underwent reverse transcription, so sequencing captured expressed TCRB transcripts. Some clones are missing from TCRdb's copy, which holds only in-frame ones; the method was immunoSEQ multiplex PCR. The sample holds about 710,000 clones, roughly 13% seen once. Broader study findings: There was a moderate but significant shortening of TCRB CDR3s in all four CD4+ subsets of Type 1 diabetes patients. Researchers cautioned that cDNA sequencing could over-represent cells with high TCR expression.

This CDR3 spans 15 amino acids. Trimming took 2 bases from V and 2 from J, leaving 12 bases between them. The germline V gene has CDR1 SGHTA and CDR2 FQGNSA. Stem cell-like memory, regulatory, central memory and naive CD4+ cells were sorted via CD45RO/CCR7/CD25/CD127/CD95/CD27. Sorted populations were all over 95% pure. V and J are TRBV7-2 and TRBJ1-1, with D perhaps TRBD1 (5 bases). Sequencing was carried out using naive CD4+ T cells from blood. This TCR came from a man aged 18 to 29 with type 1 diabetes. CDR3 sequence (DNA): TGTGCCAGCAGCTTAATGGGGGGAGGTAACACTGAAGCTTTCTTT. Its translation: CASSLMGGGNTEAFF.